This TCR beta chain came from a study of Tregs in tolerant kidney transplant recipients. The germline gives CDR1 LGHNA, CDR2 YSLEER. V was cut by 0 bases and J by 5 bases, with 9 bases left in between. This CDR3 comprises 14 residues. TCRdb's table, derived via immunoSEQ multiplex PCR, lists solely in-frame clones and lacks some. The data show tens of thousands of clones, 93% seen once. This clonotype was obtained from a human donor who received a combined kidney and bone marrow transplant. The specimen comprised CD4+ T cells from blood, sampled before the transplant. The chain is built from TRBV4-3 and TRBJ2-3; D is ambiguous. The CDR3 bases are TGCGCCAGCAGCCAAGATTCGAGAGGAGATACGCAGTATTTT. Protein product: CASSQDSRGDTQYF.